This record concerns one TCR beta chain sequence. The data are from a study of blood T cell repertoires in COVID-19. Per the study methods: The authors estimated nucleated cell counts from reference gene primer amplification. Some clones are missing from TCRdb's copy, which holds only in-frame ones; the method was immunoSEQ multiplex PCR. D and trimming were read from the DNA, whereas the V and J calls and clone size are those reported in that table. The sample has roughly 190,000 clones; around 91% are singletons. Clinical histories supplied by participants themselves formed the basis of cohort assignment. The sample was PBMCs or T cells enriched from blood (not recorded which). The receptor was derived from a woman aged 18-29 years who had recovered from COVID-19.

The CDR3 protein is CASSNSNYNEQFF. The CDR3 coding sequence is TGTGCCAGCAGCAATTCCAACTACAATGAGCAGTTCTTC. The V call is TRBV9, the J call TRBJ2-1; D is unresolved. Trimming stripped 4 bases from V and 3 bases from J, with 8 bases between. Germline values: CDR1 SGDLS, CDR2 YYNGEE. The CDR3 totals 13 residues. The full variable domain, rest sourced from reference TRBV9 and TRBJ2-1, is DSGVTQTPKHLITATGQRVTLRCSPRSGDLSVYWYQQSLDQGLQFLIQYYNGEERAKGNILERFSAQQFPDLHSELNLSSLELGDSALYFCASSNSNYNEQFFGPGTRLTVL.